The next 30 T cell receptor beta chains were all read from a single sample in a study of blood T cell repertoires in COVID-19. Sequencing used immunoSEQ multiplex PCR; TCRdb keeps in-frame clones, though not all of them. Seen here are about 190,000 clones, about 88% observed once, and the top ten hold about 6.8%. Sequencing was done on a sample of peripheral blood. The receptors come from a woman aged 40 to 50 who had recovered from COVID-19.

J is TRBJ2-1 and V is TRBV20-1, with D unclear. The V gene lost 8 bases and the J gene lost 3 bases, with 8 bases spanning the gap. Germline CDR1 and CDR2: DFQATT and SNEGSKA (reference sequence). This CDR3 is built from 11 residues. CDR3 sequence reads: CSSEYYNEQFF. The CDR3 nucleotides read TGCAGTTCCGAGTACTACAATGAGCAGTTCTTC.

This clone was seen only a few times. This chain links TRBV6-2 or TRBV6-3 with TRBJ2-7; 8 nucleotides align to TRBD1. In germline, CDR1 is MNHEY, CDR2 SVGEGT. This CDR3 is 15 amino acids long. V was clipped by 0 bases and J by 3 bases; unmatched bases: 4. CDR3 loop: CASSYSRTGNYEQYF. Here the CDR3 DNA reads TGTGCCAGCAGTTACTCGAGGACAGGGAACTACGAGCAGTACTTC.

The CDR3 region is CATIYGDYNEQFF. CDR3 in DNA: TGTGCCACCATTTACGGAGACTACAATGAGCAGTTCTTC. The genes are TRBV24-1 and TRBJ2-1, with no clear D. The CDR3 totals 13 residues. The germline CDR1 and CDR2 sequences are KGHDR and SFDVKD. V was trimmed by 8 bases and J by 3 bases, leaving 10 bases between them.

J is TRBJ1-5 and V is TRBV28; 7 positions match TRBD1. Trimming removed 2 bases from V and 6 bases from J; junction bases left unmatched: 7. The CDR3 loop spans 15 amino acids. The V gene's germline CDR1 is MDHEN and CDR2 SYDVKM. CDR3 protein: CASSLGRGISQPQHF. The DNA of the CDR3 is TGTGCCAGCAGTTTAGGCAGGGGGATATCTCAGCCCCAGCATTTT.

The chain is built from TRBV27 and TRBJ2-3, with 13 bases that match TRBD2. The junction had 7 bases not matched to a gene; V was cut back by 6 bases and J by 1 base. The germline CDR1 and CDR2 sequences are MNHEY and SMNVEV (reference sequence). The CDR3 runs to 17 residues. CDR3: CASRLGLAGWGTDTQYF. CDR3 bases: TGTGCCAGCAGACTGGGACTAGCGGGGTGGGGCACAGATACGCAGTATTTT.

This chain joins TRBV4-2 and TRBJ1-5; D not certain. Germline V gene lookup returns CDR1 LGHNA and CDR2 YNFKEQ. The length of the CDR3 is 15 residues. Trimming left V 4 bases short and J 6 bases short, with 16 bases between. The CDR3 loop reads CASSRSEGLGQPQHF. CDR3 DNA: TGTGCCAGCAGCCGCAGCGAGGGTTTGGGTCAGCCCCAGCATTTT.

This clone has a count of ten or more. The chain carries TRBV5-4 and TRBJ2-2; 9 bases align to TRBD2. From germline, CDR1 is SGHNT and CDR2 YYREEE (reference sequence). The CDR3 consists of 15 residues. The V and J ends lost 4 bases and 5 bases, in that order; junction bases with no gene match: 6. As DNA, the CDR3 is TGTGCCAGCAGCGAGAGGACTAGCGTAACCGGGGAGCTGTTTTTT. As protein: CASSERTSVTGELFF.

The chain carries TRBV7-2 and TRBJ2-3; 10 bases match TRBD2. CDR3 length equals 15 residues. The germline gives CDR1 SGHTA, CDR2 FQGNSA. Trimming removed 3 bases from V and 3 bases from J; junction bases left unmatched: 3. The CDR3 DNA sequence: TGTGCCAGCAGCTTGCAGACTAGCGGGACAGATACGCAGTATTTT. This codes for CASSLQTSGTDTQYF.

The CDR3 sequence is CASNPRGGPFYEQYF. In DNA form, the CDR3 reads TGTGCCAGCAACCCCCGAGGAGGACCCTTCTACGAGCAGTACTTC. J is TRBJ2-7 and V is TRBV5-6, with a weak D call TRBD2 (5 bases). Trimming left V 6 bases short and J 3 bases short, with 19 bases between. This CDR3 spans 15 amino acids. The V gene's germline CDR1 is SGHDT and CDR2 YYEEEE.

The rearrangement joins TRBV4-2 to TRBJ1-5; a possible D gene is TRBD1 (5 bases). CDR3 length: 14 residues. Trimming removed 2 bases at V and 5 bases at J, with 10 bases between. Per germline, CDR1 LGHNA and CDR2 YNFKEQ. Here the CDR3 DNA reads TGTGCCAGCAGCCAAACCAGGGTGGATCAGCCCCAGCATTTT. Translation gives CASSQTRVDQPQHF.

The J gene is TRBJ1-1, the V gene TRBV6-5; D possibly corresponds to TRBD1 (6 bases). The CDR3 runs to 15 residues. V was trimmed by 0 bases and J by 1 base, leaving 9 bases between them. Germline CDR1 and CDR2: MNHEY and SVGAGI. The CDR3 sequence is CASSYSGGPNTEAFF. The CDR3 nucleotides read TGTGCCAGCAGTTACTCGGGGGGGCCGAACACTGAAGCTTTCTTT.

V gene TRBV7-2 combines with J gene TRBJ2-7; 14 nucleotides match TRBD2. The trim removed 4 bases at V and 6 bases at J, leaving 2 bases unmatched. This CDR3 has 14 residues. CDR1 is SGHTA and CDR2 is FQGNSA in the germline V gene. The CDR3 loop is CASSSGTSGSEQYF. The CDR3 nucleotides read TGTGCCAGCAGCTCAGGGACTAGCGGGAGCGAGCAGTACTTC.

This chain links TRBV27 with TRBJ1-6; the D is unclear. The V end lost 7 bases, the J end lost 7 bases, and 14 bases lay between the germline ends. This CDR3 comprises 14 residues. Looked up from germline, CDR1 is MNHEY and CDR2 is SMNVEV (reference sequence). The CDR3 is CASNDRGGNSPLHF. CDR3 DNA: TGTGCCAGCAACGACCGCGGCGGGAATTCACCCCTCCACTTT.

This sequence joins TRBV28 and TRBJ1-1; the D is unclear. CDR3 size: 15 residues. The V end lost 6 bases, the J end lost 7 bases, and 21 bases lay between the germline ends. Germline values: CDR1 MDHEN, CDR2 SYDVKM. DNA of the CDR3: TGTGCCAGCAGCCGATCTCCCCTCTCGACTGGTGAAGCTTTCTTT. This encodes CASSRSPLSTGEAFF. The entire variable domain, with the rest obtained from reference TRBV28 and TRBJ1-1, is as follows: DVKVTQSSRYLVKRTGEKVFLECVQDMDHENMFWYRQDPGLGLRLIYFSYDVKMKEKGDIPEGYSVSREKKERFSLILESASTNQTSMYLCASSRSPLSTGEAFFGQGTRLTVV.

This rearrangement joins TRBV27 to TRBJ2-7; no clear D. Trimming took off 7 bases at V and 3 bases at J, with 7 bases between the two ends. Germline V gene lookup returns CDR1 MNHEY and CDR2 SMNVEV (reference sequence). The CDR3 is 11 amino acids. CDR3 nucleotide sequence: TGTGCCAGCAAAAACAACTACGAGCAGTACTTC. This sequence encodes CASKNNYEQYF.

This chain connects TRBV2 to TRBJ1-6, with 7 bases aligning to TRBD1. V lost 6 bases and J lost 7; bases outside the gene matches: 9. Germline V gene sequence: CDR1 SNHLY, CDR2 FYNNEI. The CDR3 loop spans 15 amino acids. The CDR3 DNA is TGTGCCAGCAGACCCGACAGGGTTCAGAATTCACCCCTCCACTTT. This sequence encodes CASRPDRVQNSPLHF.

CDR3: CASILGTANTEAFF. The CDR3 bases are TGTGCCAGCATACTTGGGACAGCGAACACTGAAGCTTTCTTT. V and J are TRBV28 and TRBJ1-1, with 7 bases identical to TRBD1. Germline CDR1 MDHEN, CDR2 SYDVKM. Trimming removed 7 bases from V and 1 base from J; junction bases left unmatched: 6. This CDR3 comprises 14 residues.

The chain links TRBV6-6 to TRBJ2-1; 8 nucleotides match TRBD1. CDR1 is MNHNY and CDR2 is SVGAGI in the germline V gene (reference sequence). This CDR3 is built from 15 residues. The V and J ends lost 6 bases and 1 base, in that order; junction bases with no gene match: 5. CDR3 loop: CASRTTGGSYNEQFF. The CDR3 DNA sequence: TGTGCCAGCAGAACCACAGGGGGTTCCTACAATGAGCAGTTCTTC.

As concerns this clone: This specimen includes other DNA sequences encoding the same CDR3. In nucleotides, the CDR3 is TGTGCCAGCAGTTACCGGGGTTCGGACACTGAAGCTTTCTTT. The encoded protein is CASSYRGSDTEAFF. The chain has TRBV6-5 and TRBJ1-1; D is ambiguous. The CDR3 spans 14 residues. V was cut by 2 bases and J by 3 bases, with 10 bases left in between. Per the germline V gene, CDR1 is MNHEY and CDR2 is SVGAGI.

The chain uses TRBV19 and TRBJ1-2; weak D call: TRBD1 (5 bases). The CDR3 totals 13 residues. Germline V gene data show CDR1 as LNHDA and CDR2 as SQIVND (reference sequence). With 6 bases removed from V and 2 bases from J, the gap between germline ends came to 10 bases. In DNA, the CDR3 is TGTGCCAGTAGGCTTGACAGAAACTATGGCTACACCTTC. Translation: CASRLDRNYGYTF.

A single count supports this clone. V and J are TRBV6-5 and TRBJ1-2; D is undetermined. Germline CDR1 reads MNHEY; CDR2 reads SVGAGI. V was pared by 2 bases and J by 7 bases, with 8 bases between. The CDR3 is made up of 12 amino acids. The DNA of the CDR3 is TGTGCCAGCAGTTACGTGGGAGGTGGCTACACCTTC. Translated, it gives CASSYVGGGYTF.

The CDR3 loop is CASGLGQTSGRETYEQYF. In DNA, the CDR3 is TGTGCTAGTGGTTTGGGGCAGACTAGCGGGAGGGAGACCTACGAGCAGTACTTC. The chain is built from TRBV12-5 and TRBJ2-7; the match to TRBD2 covers 14 bases. With 1 base clipped from V and 2 bases from J, the junction kept 7 bases outside the gene matches. CDR1 is LGHNT, CDR2 FRNRAP, per germline. CDR3 length: 18 residues.

Turning to this clone: A read error may account for a junction end that differs from germline. The chain links TRBV19 to TRBJ2-7, with TRBD2 matching 11 bases. Looked up from germline, CDR1 is LNHDA and CDR2 is SQIVND (reference sequence). CDR3 length: 11 amino acids. CDR3 residues: CASSGTSGRSF. The CDR3 region has the DNA TGTGCCAGTAGCGGTACTAGCGGGAGAAGTTTC.

This chain joins TRBV12-3 or TRBV12-4 and TRBJ1-3; perhaps TRBD1 as D (5 bases). V lost 6 bases, J lost 9 bases, and 15 bases lay in between. This CDR3 spans 13 amino acids. This CDR3 reads CASRTTGLGTIYF. Written as DNA, the CDR3 is TGTGCCAGCAGAACCACAGGTCTGGGCACCATATATTTT.

This chain joins TRBV6-6 and TRBJ1-2; 9 nucleotides agree with TRBD1. The germline CDR1 and CDR2 sequences are MNHNY and SVGAGI (reference sequence). J gave up 9 bases and V 6 bases, and 8 bases lay outside the gene matches. The length of the CDR3 is 13 residues. CDR3 DNA sequence: TGTGCCAGCAGCGACAGGGGGTCTTTCAGCTACACCTTC. This translates into CASSDRGSFSYTF.

A remark on this clone: Other DNA sequences in this specimen translate into the identical CDR3. The chain carries TRBV9 and TRBJ2-7, with 7 bases identical to TRBD1. V lost 3 bases and J lost 4; bases outside the gene matches: 1. Germline V gene data show CDR1 as SGDLS and CDR2 as YYNGEE. The CDR3 totals 12 residues. CDR3: CASSATGYEQYF. CDR3 in DNA: TGTGCCAGCAGCGCGACAGGGTACGAGCAGTACTTC.

This clone has a handful of counts. CDR3 DNA: TGTGCCAGCAGGGGACAGGGGAGGAATGAAAAACTGTTTTTT. It is translated as CASRGQGRNEKLFF. The genes are TRBV28 and TRBJ1-4; TRBD1 matches at 10 bases. The germline CDR1 and CDR2 sequences are MDHEN and SYDVKM. The CDR3 sequence is 14 residues long. J was trimmed by 5 bases and V by 6 bases; bases with no gene match: 3.

This sequence joins TRBV19 and TRBJ1-2, with 10 bases lining up with TRBD1. The CDR3 totals 14 residues. J was trimmed by 8 bases and V by 7 bases; bases with no gene match: 10. Germline V gene sequence: CDR1 LNHDA, CDR2 SQIVND (reference sequence). The CDR3 bases are TGTGCCAGTACTCTCGGGACAGGGGCGGAGGGCTACACCTTC. Translating gives CASTLGTGAEGYTF.

The rearrangement links TRBV28 to TRBJ2-7, with D possibly being TRBD1 (5 bases). CDR1 MDHEN and CDR2 SYDVKM come from the germline V gene. Trimming took off 2 bases at V and 0 bases at J, with 14 bases between the two ends. This CDR3 spans 16 amino acids. CDR3 amino acids: CASSLIQGAYSYEQYF. The CDR3 DNA is TGTGCCAGCAGTTTAATCCAGGGCGCCTACTCCTACGAGCAGTACTTC.

With regard to this clone: The junction does not match germline at one end; this may be a read error. V is TRBV7-3 and J is TRBJ2-2; D is uncertain. This CDR3 is built from 15 residues. The germline V gene has CDR1 SGHTA and CDR2 FQGTGA. The DNA for the CDR3 is TGTGCCAGCAGCCTAACGGGCACGAACACCGGGGAGCTGTTTTTT. It translates to CASSLTGTNTGELFF.